This TCR beta chain comes out of a study of T cells in Graves' hyperthyroidism and ophthalmopathy. Study overall: At initial diagnosis, before any treatment had begun, peripheral blood was obtained.

The source material, RNA transcripts, was used to amplify TCR beta CDR3 regions. With the HTBI primer set, the TCR CDR3 went through a first round of RT-PCR. TCRdb reprocessed the multiplex PCR reads via MiXCR and lists one record per CDR3 protein. Of some 720,000 distinct CDR3 sequences detected, around 17% appear once; the ten largest clones hold under 10%. Trimming took 6 bases from V and 0 from J, leaving 18 bases between them. CDR1 is DFQATT, CDR2 SNEGSKA, per germline (reference sequence). CDR3 length: 15 amino acids. This clonotype has at least ten counts. Its cognate antigen is unknown. Study-wide results and limits: A 13 V-J signature model discriminated ophthalmopathy versus stable hyperthyroidism. In the blood, most expanded thyroid clonotypes above 0.001 appeared as well.

V gene TRBV20-1 combines with J gene TRBJ2-7; perhaps TRBD1 as D (5 bases). The source material was blood. The sequence came from a young man with Graves' hyperthyroidism. CDR3 nucleotides: TGCAGTGCCCTCCTCTGGCGGACAAGCTCCTACGAGCAGTACTTC. Protein product: CSALLWRTSSYEQYF.